These 3 T cell receptor beta chains were sequenced from one sample in a study of Ad26.COV2.S vaccination and SARS-CoV-2 variants. Here immunoSEQ multiplex PCR was the method, and the copy in TCRdb shows in-frame clones only, minus some. The sample lists hundreds of thousands of clones; roughly 94% were seen once. Specimen: peripheral blood, collected after recovery from COVID-19. The receptors stem from a human donor who had recovered from COVID-19.

This chain connects TRBV19 to TRBJ1-1; 7 bases map to TRBD1. This CDR3 is built from 16 residues. V lost 5 bases, J lost 4 bases, and 13 bases stayed unmatched. Per the germline V gene, CDR1 is LNHDA and CDR2 is SQIVND (reference sequence). The CDR3 region is CASSARQGWVGTEAFF. The CDR3 region has the DNA TGTGCCAGTAGTGCGCGACAGGGTTGGGTAGGCACTGAAGCTTTCTTT. The complete variable domain, with remaining parts taken from reference TRBV19 and TRBJ1-1, reads DGGITQSPKYLFRKEGQNVTLSCEQNLNHDAMYWYRQDPGQGLRLIYYSQIVNDFQKGDIAEGYSVSREKKESFPLTVTSAQKNPTAFYLCASSARQGWVGTEAFFGQGTRLTVV.

The chain uses TRBV9 and TRBJ2-3, with TRBD2 identical over 7 bases. This CDR3 comprises 15 residues. Germline V lookup: CDR1 SGDLS, CDR2 YYNGEE. J gave up 0 bases and V 7 bases, and 8 bases lay outside the gene matches. The CDR3 is CASGLGGGSTDTQYF. The CDR3 bases are TGTGCCAGCGGGCTAGGCGGGGGAAGCACAGATACGCAGTATTTT.

V is TRBV5-4 and J is TRBJ2-2, with D possibly being TRBD1 (5 bases). Germline V gives CDR1 SGHNT, CDR2 YYREEE (reference sequence). The V end lost 0 bases, the J end lost 7 bases, and 16 bases lay between the germline ends. This CDR3 has 16 amino acids. CDR3 nucleotides: TGTGCCAGCAGCTTGGCCGCAGGGCCGTCGGACGGGGAGCTGTTTTTT. This sequence encodes CASSLAAGPSDGELFF.